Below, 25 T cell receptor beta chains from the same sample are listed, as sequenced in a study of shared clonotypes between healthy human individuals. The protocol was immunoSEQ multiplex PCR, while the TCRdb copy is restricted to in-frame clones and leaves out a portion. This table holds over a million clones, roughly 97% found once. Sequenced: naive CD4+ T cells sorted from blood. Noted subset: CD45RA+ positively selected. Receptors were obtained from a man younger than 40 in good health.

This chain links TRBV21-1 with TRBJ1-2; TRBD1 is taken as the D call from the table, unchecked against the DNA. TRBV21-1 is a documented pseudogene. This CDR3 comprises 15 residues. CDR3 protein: CASSKGQGRSYGYTF. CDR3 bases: TGTGCCAGCAGCAAGGGACAGGGAAGAAGCTATGGCTACACCTTC.

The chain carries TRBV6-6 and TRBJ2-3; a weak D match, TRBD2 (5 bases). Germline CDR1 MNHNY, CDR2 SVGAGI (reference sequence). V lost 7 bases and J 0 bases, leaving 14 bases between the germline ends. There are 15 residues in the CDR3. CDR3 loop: CASKRSIASTDTQYF. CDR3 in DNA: TGTGCCAGCAAGCGGAGTATAGCTAGCACAGATACGCAGTATTTT.

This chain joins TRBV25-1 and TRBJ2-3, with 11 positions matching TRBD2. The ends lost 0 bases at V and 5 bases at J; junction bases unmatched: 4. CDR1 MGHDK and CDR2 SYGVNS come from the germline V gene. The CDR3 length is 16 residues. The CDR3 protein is CASSEYSGRAGDTQYF. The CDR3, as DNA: TGTGCCAGCAGTGAATATAGCGGGAGGGCCGGAGATACGCAGTATTTT.

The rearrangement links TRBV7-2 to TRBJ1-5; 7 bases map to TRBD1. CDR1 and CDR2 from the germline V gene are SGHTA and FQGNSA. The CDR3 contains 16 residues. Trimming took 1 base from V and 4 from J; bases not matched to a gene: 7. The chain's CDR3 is CASSLVQGDRNQPQHF. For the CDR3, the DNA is TGTGCCAGCAGCTTAGTTCAGGGGGATAGGAATCAGCCCCAGCATTTT. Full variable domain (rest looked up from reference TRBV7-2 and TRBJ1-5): GAGVSQSPSNKVTEKGKDVELRCDPISGHTALYWYRQSLGQGLEFLIYFQGNSAPDKSGLPSDRFSAERTGGSVSTLTIQRTQQEDSAVYLCASSLVQGDRNQPQHFGDGTRLSIL.

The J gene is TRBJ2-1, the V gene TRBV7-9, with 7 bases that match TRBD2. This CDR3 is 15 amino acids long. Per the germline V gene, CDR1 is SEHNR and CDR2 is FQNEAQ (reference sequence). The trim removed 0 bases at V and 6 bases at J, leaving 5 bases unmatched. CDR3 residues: CASSLAETGGNEQFF. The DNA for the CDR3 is TGTGCCAGCAGCTTAGCCGAGACGGGGGGCAATGAGCAGTTCTTC.

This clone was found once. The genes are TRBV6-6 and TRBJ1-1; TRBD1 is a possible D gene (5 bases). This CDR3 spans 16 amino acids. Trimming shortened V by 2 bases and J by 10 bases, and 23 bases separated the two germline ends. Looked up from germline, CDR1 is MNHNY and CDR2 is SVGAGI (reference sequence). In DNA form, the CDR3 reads TGTGCCAGCAGTTACCGAACTGGGGCTTGGCCTGACTCAGCTTTCTTT. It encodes CASSYRTGAWPDSAFF.

The CDR3 loop reads CASSLGAGVYTGELFF. CDR3 coding DNA: TGCGCCAGCAGCTTGGGGGCGGGAGTTTACACCGGGGAGCTGTTTTTT. This chain uses TRBV5-1 with TRBJ2-2, with TRBD2 identical over 7 bases. The CDR3 is 16 amino acids. CDR1 SGHRS and CDR2 YFSETQ come from the germline V gene. Losses at the gene ends were 0 bases for V and 3 bases for J; bases not matched to a gene: 5.

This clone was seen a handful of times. CDR3 bases: TGCGCCAGCAGCCCCGGGGACAGGGGATATGGCTACACCTTC. Protein: CASSPGDRGYGYTF. The gene calls are TRBV5-1 and TRBJ1-2; 10 bases are shared with TRBD1. CDR1 and CDR2 from the germline V gene are SGHRS and YFSETQ. The CDR3 sequence is 14 residues long. V dropped 4 bases and J dropped 5; count of bases not matched to a gene: 5.

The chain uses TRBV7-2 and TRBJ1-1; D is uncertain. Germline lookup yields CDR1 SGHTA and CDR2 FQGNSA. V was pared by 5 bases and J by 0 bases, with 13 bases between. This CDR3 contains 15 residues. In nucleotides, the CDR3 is TGTGCCAGCAGCCCGCAGGCAGGACTGAACACTGAAGCTTTCTTT. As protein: CASSPQAGLNTEAFF.

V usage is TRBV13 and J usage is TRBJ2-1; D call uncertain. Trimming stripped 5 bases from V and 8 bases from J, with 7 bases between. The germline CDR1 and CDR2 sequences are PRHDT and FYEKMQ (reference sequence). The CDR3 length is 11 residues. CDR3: CASSPAYEQFF. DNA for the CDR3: TGTGCCAGCAGCCCCGCATATGAGCAGTTCTTC. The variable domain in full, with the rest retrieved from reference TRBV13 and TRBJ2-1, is AAGVIQSPRHLIKEKRETATLKCYPIPRHDTVYWYQQGPGQDPQFLISFYEKMQSDKGSIPDRFSAQQFSDYHSELNMSSLELGDSALYFCASSPAYEQFFGPGTRLTVL.

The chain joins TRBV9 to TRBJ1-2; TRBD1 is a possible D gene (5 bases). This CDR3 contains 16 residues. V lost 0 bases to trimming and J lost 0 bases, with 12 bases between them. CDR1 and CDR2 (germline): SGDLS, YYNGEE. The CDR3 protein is CASSVDVRGTNYGYTF. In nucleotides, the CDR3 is TGTGCCAGCAGCGTAGATGTGCGGGGGACTAACTATGGCTACACCTTC.

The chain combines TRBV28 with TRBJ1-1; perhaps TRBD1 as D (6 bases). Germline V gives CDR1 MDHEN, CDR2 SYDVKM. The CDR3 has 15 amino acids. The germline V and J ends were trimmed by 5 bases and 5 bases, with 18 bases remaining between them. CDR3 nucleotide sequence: TGTGCCAGCAGTGCGCCAGGGGACGCCAGGACTGAAGCTTTCTTT. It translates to CASSAPGDARTEAFF.

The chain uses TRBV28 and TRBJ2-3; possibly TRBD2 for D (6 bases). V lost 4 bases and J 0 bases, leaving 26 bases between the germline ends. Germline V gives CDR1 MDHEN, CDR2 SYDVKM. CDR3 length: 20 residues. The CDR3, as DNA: TGTGCCAGCAGTTCCCCGGCGGGATCCTTCGGTATGGGCAGCACAGATACGCAGTATTTT. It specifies CASSSPAGSFGMGSTDTQYF. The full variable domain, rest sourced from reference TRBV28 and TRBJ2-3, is DVKVTQSSRYLVKRTGEKVFLECVQDMDHENMFWYRQDPGLGLRLIYFSYDVKMKEKGDIPEGYSVSREKKERFSLILESASTNQTSMYLCASSSPAGSFGMGSTDTQYFGPGTRLTVL.

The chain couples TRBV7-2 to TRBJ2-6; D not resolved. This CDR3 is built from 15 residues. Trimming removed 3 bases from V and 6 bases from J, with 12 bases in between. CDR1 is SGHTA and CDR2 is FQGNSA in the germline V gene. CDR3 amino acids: CASSFSTAAANVLTF. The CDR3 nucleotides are TGTGCCAGCAGCTTTAGTACCGCGGCGGCCAACGTCCTGACTTTC.

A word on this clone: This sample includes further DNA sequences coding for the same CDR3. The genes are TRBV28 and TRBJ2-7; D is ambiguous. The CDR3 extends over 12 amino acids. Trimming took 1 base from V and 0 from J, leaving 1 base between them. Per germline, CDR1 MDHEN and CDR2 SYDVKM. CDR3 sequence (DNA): TGTGCCAGCAGTTTATACTCCTACGAGCAGTACTTC. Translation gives CASSLYSYEQYF.

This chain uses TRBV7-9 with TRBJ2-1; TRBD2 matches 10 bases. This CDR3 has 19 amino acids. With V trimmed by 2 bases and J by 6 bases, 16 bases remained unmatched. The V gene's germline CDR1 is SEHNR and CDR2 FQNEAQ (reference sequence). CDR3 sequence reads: CASSLKLAGLAGARNEQFF. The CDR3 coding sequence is TGTGCCAGCAGCTTAAAATTGGCGGGGCTAGCGGGAGCTCGCAATGAGCAGTTCTTC. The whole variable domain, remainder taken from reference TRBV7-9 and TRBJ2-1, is DTGVSQNPRHKITKRGQNVTFRCDPISEHNRLYWYRQTLGQGPEFLTYFQNEAQLEKSRLLSDRFSAERPKGSFSTLEIQRTEQGDSAMYLCASSLKLAGLAGARNEQFFGPGTRLTVL.

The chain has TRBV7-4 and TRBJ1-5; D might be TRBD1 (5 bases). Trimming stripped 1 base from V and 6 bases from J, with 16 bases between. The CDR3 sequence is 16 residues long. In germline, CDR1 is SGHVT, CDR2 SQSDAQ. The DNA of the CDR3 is TGTGCCAGCAGCTTAGTCGCCCGGGGACGAAGTCAGCCCCAGCATTTT. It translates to CASSLVARGRSQPQHF.

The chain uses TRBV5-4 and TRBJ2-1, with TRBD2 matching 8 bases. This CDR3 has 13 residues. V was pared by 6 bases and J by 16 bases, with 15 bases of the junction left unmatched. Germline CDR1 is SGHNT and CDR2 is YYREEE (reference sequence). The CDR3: CASTRPGTSRRFF. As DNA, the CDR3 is TGTGCCAGCACTCGTCCCGGGACTAGTCGCCGATTCTTC.

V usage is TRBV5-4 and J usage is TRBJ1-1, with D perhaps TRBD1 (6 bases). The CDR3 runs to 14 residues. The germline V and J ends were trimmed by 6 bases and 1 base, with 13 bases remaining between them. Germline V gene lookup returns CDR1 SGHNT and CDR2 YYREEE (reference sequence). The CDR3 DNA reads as TGTGCCAGCAACCCACAGGGACCGAACACTGAAGCTTTCTTT. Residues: CASNPQGPNTEAFF.

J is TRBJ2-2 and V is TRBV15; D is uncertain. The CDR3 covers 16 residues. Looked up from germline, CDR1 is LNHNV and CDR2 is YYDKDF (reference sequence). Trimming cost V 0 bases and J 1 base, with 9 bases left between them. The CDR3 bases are TGTGCCACCAGCAGAGATCGCGCAGGGAACACCGGGGAGCTGTTTTTT. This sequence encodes CATSRDRAGNTGELFF.

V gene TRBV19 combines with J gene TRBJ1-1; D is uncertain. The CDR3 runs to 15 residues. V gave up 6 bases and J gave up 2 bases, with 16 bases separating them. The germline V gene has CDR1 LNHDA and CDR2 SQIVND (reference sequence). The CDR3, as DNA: TGTGCCAGTAGCGCCCCCAGAGACCGAAACACTGAAGCTTTCTTT. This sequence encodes CASSAPRDRNTEAFF.

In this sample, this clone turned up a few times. CDR3 sequence (DNA): TGTGCCAGTAGTATAGGAACAGGGAGTCAGCCCCAGCATTTT. Translating gives CASSIGTGSQPQHF. The chain couples TRBV19 to TRBJ1-5, with D possibly TRBD1 on 6 matching bases. In germline, CDR1 is LNHDA, CDR2 SQIVND (reference sequence). V was trimmed by 1 base and J by 6 bases, leaving 10 bases between them. This CDR3 region has 14 residues. The full variable domain, with the rest looked up from reference TRBV19 and TRBJ1-5, is DGGITQSPKYLFRKEGQNVTLSCEQNLNHDAMYWYRQDPGQGLRLIYYSQIVNDFQKGDIAEGYSVSREKKESFPLTVTSAQKNPTAFYLCASSIGTGSQPQHFGDGTRLSIL.

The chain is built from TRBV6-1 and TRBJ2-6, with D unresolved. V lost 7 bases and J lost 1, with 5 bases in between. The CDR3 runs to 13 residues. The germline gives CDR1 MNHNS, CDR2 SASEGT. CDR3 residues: CASTHSGANVLTF. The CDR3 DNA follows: TGTGCCAGCACCCATTCTGGGGCCAACGTCCTGACTTTC.

The CDR3 is CASSERDKPNTGELFF. The CDR3 nucleotides are TGTGCCAGCAGTGAACGGGACAAACCGAACACCGGGGAGCTGTTTTTT. This chain joins TRBV6-1 and TRBJ2-2; weak D call: TRBD1 (6 bases). V lost 2 bases and J lost 0, with 10 bases in between. The CDR3 loop spans 16 amino acids. Germline values: CDR1 MNHNS, CDR2 SASEGT.

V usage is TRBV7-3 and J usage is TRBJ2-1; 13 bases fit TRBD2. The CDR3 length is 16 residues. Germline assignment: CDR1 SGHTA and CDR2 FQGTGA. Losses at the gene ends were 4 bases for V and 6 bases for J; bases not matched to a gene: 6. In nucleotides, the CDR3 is TGTGCCAGCAGCTCATCGACTAGCGGGAGGTTCAATGAGCAGTTCTTC. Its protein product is CASSSSTSGRFNEQFF.